This T cell receptor (beta chain) appears in the sequencing data of a study of CD8+ T cells in alopecia areata. Study overall: Twice a day, 5 to 10 mg of oral tofacitinib was administered to treated patients. Patients in the study were on tofacitinib for 6 to 18 months, then off it for 6 months.

Sequencing templates came from extracted RNA that was reverse transcribed into cDNA. TCRdb keeps only in-frame clones here, not all; method: immunoSEQ multiplex PCR. Of around 160,000 clones in the sample, approximately 62% are singletons; the top ten hold approximately 15%. CDR1 is MNHEY, CDR2 SMNVEV, per germline (reference sequence). This CDR3 comprises 15 residues. V lost 3 bases to trimming and J lost 6 bases, with 18 bases between them. Treatment defined: oral pan-JAK inhibitor, 5-10 mg twice daily. This clone was found a few times. The material sequenced was CD4+ T cells sorted from blood, taken at week 24, from a patient treated with tofacitinib. The chain couples TRBV27 to TRBJ2-7, with a tentative D call TRBD2 (5 bases). This clonotype was sampled from a human donor with alopecia areata. The CDR3 bases are TGTGCCAGCAGTTTCCGCGACATGAGGGATGGCGAGCAGTACTTC. Translation: CASSFRDMRDGEQYF.